These 4 T cell receptor beta chains originate from one sample sequenced in a study of cytomegalovirus exposure and HLA in healthy donors. This PCR relied on a set of 60 Vbeta primers and 13 Jbeta primers. Measured with immunoSEQ multiplex PCR; TCRdb has only the in-frame clones, and not every one. The repertoire consists of 150,000 to 200,000 clones, with 82% occurring once and the leading ten covering 0.098%. Source material: PBMCs. These receptors all stem from a boy between 2 and 15 years old in good health and CMV-seronegative.

This clone occurred once. The rearrangement uses TRBV29-1 and TRBJ2-7, with a tentative D call TRBD1 (5 bases). Trimming removed 4 bases from V and 3 bases from J, with 7 bases in between. The CDR3 sequence is 11 residues long. Looked up from germline, CDR1 is SQVTM and CDR2 is ANQGSEA. The chain's CDR3 is CSVGDSYEQYF. In DNA, the CDR3 is TGCAGCGTTGGCGACAGCTACGAGCAGTACTTC.

This clone was seen only once. CDR3 sequence reads: CAWSVSWRYYGYTF. The CDR3 bases are TGTGCCTGGAGTGTGTCGTGGAGGTACTATGGCTACACCTTC. This chain uses TRBV30 with TRBJ1-2; D not resolved. There are 14 residues in the CDR3. Trimming removed 0 bases at V and 3 bases at J, with 11 bases between. Germline values: CDR1 GTSNPN, CDR2 SVGIG (reference sequence).

The chain links TRBV18 to TRBJ2-3; the D gene is possibly TRBD2 (6 bases). Germline-derived CDR1 and CDR2 are KGHSH and LQKENI. The ends were cut back, 3 bases at V and 3 bases at J, with 13 bases in the middle. This CDR3 contains 15 residues. The CDR3 reads CASSPMVGGTDTQYF. In DNA form, the CDR3 reads TGTGCCAGCTCACCCATGGTGGGGGGAACAGATACGCAGTATTTT.

This chain connects TRBV6-5 to TRBJ1-5, with 10 bases fitting TRBD1. This CDR3 is 15 amino acids long. J gave up 6 bases and V 6 bases, and 8 bases lay outside the gene matches. The germline CDR1 and CDR2 sequences are MNHEY and SVGAGI. The CDR3 here is CASSHDRGRSQPQHF. The CDR3 nucleotides are TGTGCCAGCAGCCACGACAGGGGGCGAAGTCAGCCCCAGCATTTT.